This T cell receptor beta chain comes out of a study of shared clonotypes between healthy human individuals. Turning to the study itself: A couple of women and a few men aged 18 to 49 made up the donors. Plates per donor: three CD4 naive, three CD4 memory, two CD8 naive, one CD8 memory. Study-level findings and limits: Rarefaction showed that sequencing of sorted subsets was incomplete (despite large depth). Investigators expected sequencing depth to affect clonotype sharing among donors.

On this clone itself: What it binds is unknown.

Terminally differentiated effector memory CD45RA+ cells were left out of the naive CD8 fraction, which was CD45RO-negative and positively selected for CCR7. In germline, CDR1 is SNHLY, CDR2 FYNNEI. Germline trimming cut 7 bases from V and 3 bases from J; bases unmatched to any gene: 8. The CDR3 is 17 residues long. Repertoires were generated with immunoSEQ multiplex PCR, while TCRdb's copy carries only in-frame clones and drops some. The sample yields nearly 2 million clones, just under 95% seen once. The TCR comes from a man aged 18 to 29 in good health. Sample: naive CD8+ T cells sorted from blood. The chain recombines TRBV2 with TRBJ2-5; TRBD2 agrees at 16 bases. The CDR3 DNA sequence: TGTGCCAGCACTAAGGGGACTAGCGGGAGGGACGAAGAGACCCAGTACTTC. Translating it yields CASTKGTSGRDEETQYF.